The 20 T cell receptor beta chains in this list originate from one sample, sequenced in a study of T cells expressing NK-cell markers. TCRdb derives one entry per CDR3 protein from the 5' RACE reads, leaving out DNA. Its table records more than 20,000 distinct CDR3 sequences. Sample: blood T cells: a sorted CD56 or NKG2C T cell subset, CD4+ or CD8+ T cells, or bulk PBMC T cells (not recorded which). These TCRs come from a man aged 18-69 years in good health.

CDR3 loop: CSAPARGGSQEQYF. The chain has TRBV20-1 and TRBJ2-7. Germline lookup yields CDR1 DFQATT and CDR2 SNEGSKA (reference sequence). This CDR3 is built from 14 residues.

The chain couples TRBV18 to TRBJ2-2; TCRdb picks TRBD1, but there is no DNA to check that call. Germline loops: CDR1 KGHSH, CDR2 LQKENI. The CDR3 is 14 residues long. CDR3 sequence: CASSPSGGTGELFF.

The V gene is TRBV9, the J gene TRBJ2-1. The CDR3 has 11 amino acids. Germline CDR1 and CDR2: SGDLS and YYNGEE. CDR3 in amino acids: CASSIGDEQFF.

The chain joins TRBV6-1 to TRBJ2-3. Germline V gives CDR1 MNHNS, CDR2 SASEGT. This CDR3 has 14 residues. This chain's CDR3 is CASSPSYSTDTQYF.

The V call is TRBV7-2, the J call TRBJ2-5; TCRdb returns TRBD1, unconfirmable since there is no DNA. This CDR3 has 15 amino acids. Germline V gene data show CDR1 as SGHTA and CDR2 as FQGNSA. This CDR3 is CASSLGASWGETQYF.

The chain couples TRBV24-1 to TRBJ1-2; the TCRdb call, TRBD1, lacks DNA for checking. CDR1 and CDR2 (germline): KGHDR, SFDVKD. CDR3 size: 15 residues. CDR3 sequence: CATSLGTGGGGGYTF.

The chain is built from TRBV28 and TRBJ2-1; there is no DNA to check the TCRdb D call of TRBD1. This CDR3 spans 15 amino acids. Germline assignment: CDR1 MDHEN and CDR2 SYDVKM. The CDR3 reads CASSLSQGVSNEQFF.

This chain uses TRBV4-2 with TRBJ2-1; TCRdb returns TRBD2, unconfirmable since there is no DNA. Per the germline V gene, CDR1 is LGHNA and CDR2 is YNFKEQ. The CDR3 is 19 amino acids. This CDR3 reads CASSQEGGAGGLSGNEQFF.

This chain links TRBV6-2 or TRBV6-3 with TRBJ2-1; TCRdb names TRBD2, which stays unverified in the absence of DNA. From germline, CDR1 is MNHEY and CDR2 SVGEGT. This CDR3 spans 17 amino acids. This CDR3 reads CASSYGGSGGPYNEQFF.

The genes are TRBV5-1 and TRBJ2-1; TCRdb proposes TRBD1, but this gene call is untestable without DNA. This CDR3 comprises 14 residues. Looked up from germline, CDR1 is SGHRS and CDR2 is YFSETQ. The CDR3 region is CASSLRANGDEQFF.

This rearrangement joins TRBV12-3 or TRBV12-4 to TRBJ2-3; TCRdb designates TRBD2, a call that cannot be tested without DNA. The CDR3 covers 15 residues. CDR3 protein: CASSAMSGRRNTQYF.

The rearrangement joins TRBV11-2 to TRBJ2-3; lacking DNA, the TRBD2 call made by TCRdb goes unchecked. From germline, CDR1 is SGHAT and CDR2 FQNNGV. The CDR3 runs to 15 residues. This chain's CDR3 is CASSLGTPSTDTQYF.

This chain uses TRBV9 with TRBJ1-6; TCRdb proposes TRBD1, but this gene call is untestable without DNA. Germline CDR1 is SGDLS and CDR2 is YYNGEE. This CDR3 spans 13 amino acids. CDR3 sequence: CASSVGGNSPLHF.

The V gene is TRBV3-1, the J gene TRBJ2-7; as DNA is missing, the TRBD1 call by TCRdb cannot be tested. In germline, CDR1 is LGHDT, CDR2 YNNKEL (reference sequence). CDR3 length: 15 residues. The CDR3 loop reads CASSQDRDISYEQYF.

The chain employs TRBV6-1 and TRBJ1-3; TCRdb designates TRBD1, a call that cannot be tested without DNA. Germline values: CDR1 MNHNS, CDR2 SASEGT. The length of the CDR3 is 15 residues. The CDR3 loop is CASRITGGFGNTIYF.

The chain recombines TRBV18 with TRBJ2-5. Germline V gene data show CDR1 as KGHSH and CDR2 as LQKENI. This CDR3 has 13 amino acids. This CDR3 reads CASSPAYQETQYF.

The genes are TRBV11-2 and TRBJ2-7; TCRdb gives TRBD1 as the D gene, but with no DNA this cannot be confirmed. CDR1 and CDR2 (germline): SGHAT, FQNNGV. The CDR3 length is 14 residues. CDR3 sequence reads: CASSTGTGAYEQYF.

The V and J genes are TRBV28 and TRBJ2-3; checking the TCRdb D call of TRBD2 is not possible without DNA. The CDR3 contains 16 residues. Per germline, CDR1 MDHEN and CDR2 SYDVKM. This CDR3 is CASSFKLAGDTDTQYF.

V is TRBV19 and J is TRBJ1-5; checking the TCRdb D call of TRBD1 is not possible without DNA. The CDR3 contains 15 residues. Germline V gene lookup returns CDR1 LNHDA and CDR2 SQIVND (reference sequence). The CDR3 here is CASSIKGASNQPQHF. The full variable domain, with the rest looked up from reference TRBV19 and TRBJ1-5, is DGGITQSPKYLFRKEGQNVTLSCEQNLNHDAMYWYRQDPGQGLRLIYYSQIVNDFQKGDIAEGYSVSREKKESFPLTVTSAQKNPTAFYLCASSIKGASNQPQHFGDGTRLSIL.

The gene calls are TRBV27 and TRBJ2-2; TCRdb designates TRBD1, a call that cannot be tested without DNA. The germline V gene encodes CDR1 MNHEY and CDR2 SMNVEV (reference sequence). The CDR3 sequence is 13 residues long. CDR3 sequence: CASSFDRTGELFF.